A selection of T cell receptor beta chains follows, all from one sample in a study of beta chain features in type 1 diabetes. Sequencing was performed with immunoSEQ multiplex PCR; in TCRdb, only in-frame clones are kept and a portion is missing. The data contain 330,000 or so clones, 15% to 20% of them seen just once; the ten biggest clones take up about 0.044%. Sequencing was carried out using naive CD4+ T cells from blood. All receptors derive from a woman aged 18-30 years in good health. Both conserved end residues are part of each CDR3. A D gene is named only where the DNA matches it firmly. The size field is filled for only some rows; it gives once, few, many or a size class.

J gene: TRBJ2-4
D gene: NA
clone size: few
V gene: TRBV5-1
CDR3 DNA: TGCGCCAGCAGCTTGTCGGGAAACATTCAGTACTTC
CDR3 protein: CASSLSGNIQYF

J gene: TRBJ2-5
D gene: NA
clone size: NA
V gene: TRBV7-2
CDR3 DNA: TGTGCCAGCAGCCCCTCACGGGGGGCGAGGCAAGAGACCCAGTACTTC
CDR3 protein: CASSPSRGARQETQYF

J gene: TRBJ2-1
D gene: TRBD2
clone size: NA
V gene: TRBV4-3
CDR3 DNA: TGCGCCAGCAGCCAAGTAGGGCTAGCGGGGGCCGATGAGCAGTTCTTC
CDR3 protein: CASSQVGLAGADEQFF

J gene: TRBJ2-5
D gene: NA
clone size: NA
V gene: TRBV7-9
CDR3 DNA: TGTGCCAGCAGCTTAGCACAGCACCAAGAGACCCAGTACTTC
CDR3 protein: CASSLAQHQETQYF

J gene: TRBJ2-3
D gene: TRBD2
clone size: NA
V gene: TRBV27
CDR3 DNA: TGTGCCAGCACGGGGGGAACCACAGATACGCAGTATTTT
CDR3 protein: CASTGGTTDTQYF

J gene: TRBJ2-7
D gene: TRBD2
clone size: NA
V gene: TRBV9
CDR3 DNA: TGTGCCAGCAGCGTAGGCCTAGCGGGGGAATACGAGCAGTACTTC
CDR3 protein: CASSVGLAGEYEQYF

J gene: TRBJ1-2
D gene: NA
clone size: NA
V gene: TRBV2
CDR3 DNA: TGTGCCAGCAGTGAAAGTGGCAGGGCCATCTATGGCTACACCTTC
CDR3 protein: CASSESGRAIYGYTF

J gene: TRBJ2-1
D gene: TRBD2
clone size: few
V gene: TRBV5-4
CDR3 DNA: TGTGCCAGCAGCTCCAGTGGACTAGCGGGATACAATGAGCAGTTCTTC
CDR3 protein: CASSSSGLAGYNEQFF

J gene: TRBJ1-1
D gene: TRBD1
clone size: NA
V gene: TRBV6-6
CDR3 DNA: TGTGCCAGCAGTTATGGAAGGGGGCCCTTGAACACTGAAGCTTTCTTT
CDR3 protein: CASSYGRGPLNTEAFF

J gene: TRBJ2-2
D gene: TRBD2
clone size: NA
V gene: TRBV5-1
CDR3 DNA: TGCGCCAGCAGCTTCACCGGGACTAGTTCTTTCGCCGGGGAGCTGTTTTTT
CDR3 protein: CASSFTGTSSFAGELFF

J gene: TRBJ2-1
D gene: NA
clone size: NA
V gene: TRBV10-3
CDR3 DNA: TGTGCCATCTCTGCGAGCTCCTACAATGAGCAGTTCTTC
CDR3 protein: CAISASSYNEQFF

J gene: TRBJ2-7
D gene: NA
clone size: NA
V gene: TRBV14
CDR3 DNA: TGTGCCAGCAGCCGCCTGGGACAATTCTACGAGCAGTACTTC
CDR3 protein: CASSRLGQFYEQYF

J gene: TRBJ2-7
D gene: NA
clone size: few
V gene: TRBV7-9
CDR3 DNA: TGTGCCAGCAGCTTAAACTCCGAGCAGTACTTC
CDR3 protein: CASSLNSEQYF